Below, one TCR beta chain is given with its context. What it binds is unknown. This record comes from a study of graft-versus-host responses after intestinal transplantation. Study context: The whole recipient group had anti-thymocyte globulin induction followed by tacrolimus and steroids for 2 to 3 years.

Sequenced by immunoSEQ multiplex PCR; TCRdb stores in-frame clones only, minus some. The sample includes about 71,000 clones, roughly 88% of them seen just once. The source is a human donor who received an intestinal transplant. This specimen was unstimulated CD8+ T cells sorted from spleen or lymph node cells, taken before intestinal transplant.

DNA of the CDR3: TGTGCCAGCAGCTTGGCAGGGGCCGGGGCCAACGTCCTGACTTTC. It codes for CASSLAGAGANVLTF. The genes are TRBV5-5 and TRBJ2-6, with D tentatively TRBD1 (6 bases). Trimming stripped 0 bases from V and 4 bases from J, with 8 bases between. The length of the CDR3 is 15 residues. The germline V gene encodes CDR1 SGHKS and CDR2 YYEKEE (reference sequence).